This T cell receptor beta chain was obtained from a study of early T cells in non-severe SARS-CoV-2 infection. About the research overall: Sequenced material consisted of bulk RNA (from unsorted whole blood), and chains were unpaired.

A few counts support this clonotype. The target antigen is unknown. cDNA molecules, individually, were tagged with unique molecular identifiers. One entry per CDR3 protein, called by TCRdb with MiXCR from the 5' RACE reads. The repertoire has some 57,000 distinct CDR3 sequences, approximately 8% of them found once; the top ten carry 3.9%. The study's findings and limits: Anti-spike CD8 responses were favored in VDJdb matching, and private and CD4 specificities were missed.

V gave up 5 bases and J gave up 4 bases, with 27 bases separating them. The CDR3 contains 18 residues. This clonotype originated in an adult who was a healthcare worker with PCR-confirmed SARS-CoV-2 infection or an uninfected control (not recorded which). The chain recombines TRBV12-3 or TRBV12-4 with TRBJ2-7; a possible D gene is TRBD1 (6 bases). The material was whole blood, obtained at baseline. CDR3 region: CASSTAGTFHIGVYEQYF. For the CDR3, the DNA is TGTGCCAGCAGTACCGCCGGGACATTCCATATAGGAGTTTACGAGCAGTACTTC.